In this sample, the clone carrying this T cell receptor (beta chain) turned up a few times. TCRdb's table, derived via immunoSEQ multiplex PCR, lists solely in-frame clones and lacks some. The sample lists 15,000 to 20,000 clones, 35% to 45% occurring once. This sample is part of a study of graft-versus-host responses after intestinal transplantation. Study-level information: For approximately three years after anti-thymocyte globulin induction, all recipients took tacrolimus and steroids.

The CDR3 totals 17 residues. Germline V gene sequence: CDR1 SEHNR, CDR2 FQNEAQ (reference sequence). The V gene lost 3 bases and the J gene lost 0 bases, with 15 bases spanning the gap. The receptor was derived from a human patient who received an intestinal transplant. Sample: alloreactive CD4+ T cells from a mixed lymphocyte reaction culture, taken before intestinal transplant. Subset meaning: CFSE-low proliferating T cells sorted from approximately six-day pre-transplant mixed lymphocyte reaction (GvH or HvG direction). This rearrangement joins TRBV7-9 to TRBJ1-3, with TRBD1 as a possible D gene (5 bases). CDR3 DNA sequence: TGTGCCAGCAGCTTGGGGACGGGTCGTGGCTCTGGAAACACCATATATTTT. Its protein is CASSLGTGRGSGNTIYF.